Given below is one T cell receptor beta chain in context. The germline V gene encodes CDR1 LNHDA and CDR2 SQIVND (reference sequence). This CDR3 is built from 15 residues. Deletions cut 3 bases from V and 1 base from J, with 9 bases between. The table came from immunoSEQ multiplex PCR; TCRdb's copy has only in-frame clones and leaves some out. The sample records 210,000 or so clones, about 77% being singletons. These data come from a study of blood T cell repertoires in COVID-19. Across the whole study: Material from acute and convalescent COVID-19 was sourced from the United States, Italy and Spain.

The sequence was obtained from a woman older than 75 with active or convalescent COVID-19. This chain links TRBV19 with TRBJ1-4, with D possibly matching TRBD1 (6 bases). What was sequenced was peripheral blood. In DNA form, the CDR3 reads TGTGCCAGTAGTATCCAGGGACAAACTAATGAAAAACTGTTTTTT. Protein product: CASSIQGQTNEKLFF.